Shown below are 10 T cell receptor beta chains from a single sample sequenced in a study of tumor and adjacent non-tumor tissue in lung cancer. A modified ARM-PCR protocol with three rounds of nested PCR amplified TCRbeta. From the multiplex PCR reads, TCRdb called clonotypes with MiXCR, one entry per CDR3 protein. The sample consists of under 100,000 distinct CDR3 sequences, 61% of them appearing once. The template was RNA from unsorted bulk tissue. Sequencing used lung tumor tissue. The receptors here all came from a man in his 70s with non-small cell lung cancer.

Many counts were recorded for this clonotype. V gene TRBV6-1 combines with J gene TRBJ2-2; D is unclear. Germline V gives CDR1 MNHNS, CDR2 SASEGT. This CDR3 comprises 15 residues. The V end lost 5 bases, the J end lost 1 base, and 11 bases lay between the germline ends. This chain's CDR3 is CASSPEALNTGELFF. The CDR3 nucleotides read TGTGCCAGCAGTCCCGAGGCCCTGAACACCGGGGAGCTGTTTTTT.

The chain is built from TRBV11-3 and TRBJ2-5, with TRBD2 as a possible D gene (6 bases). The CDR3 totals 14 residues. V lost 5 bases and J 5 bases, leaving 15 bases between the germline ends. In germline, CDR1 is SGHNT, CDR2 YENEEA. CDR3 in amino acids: CASSIRRGLETQYF. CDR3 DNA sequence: TGTGCCAGCAGCATACGACGGGGACTGGAGACCCAGTACTTC.

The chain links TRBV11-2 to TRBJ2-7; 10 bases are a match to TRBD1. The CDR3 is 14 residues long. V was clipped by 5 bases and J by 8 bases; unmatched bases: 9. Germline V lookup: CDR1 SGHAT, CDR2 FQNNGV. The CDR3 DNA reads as TGTGCCAGCAGCCCAAGGACAGGGGGATACAAGCAGTACTTC. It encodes CASSPRTGGYKQYF.

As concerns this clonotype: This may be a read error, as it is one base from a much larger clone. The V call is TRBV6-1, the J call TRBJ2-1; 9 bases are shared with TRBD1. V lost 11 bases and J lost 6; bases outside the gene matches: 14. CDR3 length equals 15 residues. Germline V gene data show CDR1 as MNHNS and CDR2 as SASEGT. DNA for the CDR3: TGTGCCGGCAAGATACTCAAGACAGGGGGCAATGAGCAGTTCTTC. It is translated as CAGKILKTGGNEQFF.

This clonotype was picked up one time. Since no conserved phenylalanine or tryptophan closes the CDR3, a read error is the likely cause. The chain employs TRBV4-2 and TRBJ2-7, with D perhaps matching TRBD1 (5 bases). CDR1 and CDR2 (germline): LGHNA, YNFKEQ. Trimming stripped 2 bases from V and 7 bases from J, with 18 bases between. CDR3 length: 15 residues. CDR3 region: CASSQQGHLLGEQYL. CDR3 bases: TGTGCCAGCAGCCAACAGGGCCACCTACTGGGTGAGCAGTACCTC.

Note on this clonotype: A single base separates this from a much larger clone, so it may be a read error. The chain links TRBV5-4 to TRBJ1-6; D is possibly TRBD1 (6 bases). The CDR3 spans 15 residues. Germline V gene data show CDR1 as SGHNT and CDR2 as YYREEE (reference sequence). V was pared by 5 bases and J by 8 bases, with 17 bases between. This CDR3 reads CASRFTGRRDSPLHF. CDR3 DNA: TGTGCCAGCAGATTTACAGGGCGGAGGGATTCACCCCTCCACTTT. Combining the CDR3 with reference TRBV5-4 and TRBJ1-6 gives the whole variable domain ETGVTQSPTHLIKTRGQQVTLRCSSQSGHNTVSWYQQALGQGPQFIFQYYREEENGRGNFPPRFSGLQFPNYSSELNVNALELDDSALYLCASRFTGRRDSPLHFGNGTRLTVT.

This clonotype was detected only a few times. CDR3 bases: TGTGCCAGCAGCCCAGGACAGGGGGCTTCTACACCCCTCCACTTT. It codes for CASSPGQGASTPLHF. The chain carries TRBV28 and TRBJ1-6; TRBD1 agrees at 11 bases. CDR3 length equals 15 residues. V lost 6 bases and J lost 11; bases outside the gene matches: 9. Germline V gene lookup returns CDR1 MDHEN and CDR2 SYDVKM. Together with reference TRBV28 and TRBJ1-6, the CDR3 gives the full variable domain: DVKVTQSSRYLVKRTGEKVFLECVQDMDHENMFWYRQDPGLGLRLIYFSYDVKMKEKGDIPEGYSVSREKKERFSLILESASTNQTSMYLCASSPGQGASTPLHFGNGTRLTVT.

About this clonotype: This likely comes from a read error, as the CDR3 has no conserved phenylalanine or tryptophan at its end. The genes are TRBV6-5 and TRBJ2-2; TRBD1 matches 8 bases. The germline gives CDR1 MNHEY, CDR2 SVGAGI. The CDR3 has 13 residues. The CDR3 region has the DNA TGTGGCAGTGGGCAGGGGGCCGCCGGGGAGCTGTTTCTT. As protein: CGSGQGAAGELFL.

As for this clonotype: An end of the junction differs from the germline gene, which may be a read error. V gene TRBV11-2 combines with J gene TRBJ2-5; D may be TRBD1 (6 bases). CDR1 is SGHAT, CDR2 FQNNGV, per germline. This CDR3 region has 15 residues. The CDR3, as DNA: TGTGTCAGCAGCCAACAGCGGACAGTTCAAGAGATCCAGTACTTC. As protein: CVSSQQRTVQEIQYF.

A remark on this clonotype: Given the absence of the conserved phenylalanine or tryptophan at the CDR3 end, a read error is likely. In nucleotides, the CDR3 is TGTGCCAGCAGTTTCGACTGGAGTACGGAGACCCAGTACGTC. Its protein is CASSFDWSTETQYV. The chain couples TRBV5-1 to TRBJ2-5; D unresolved. In germline, CDR1 is SGHRS, CDR2 YFSETQ. The CDR3 extends over 14 amino acids.